Below are 20 T cell receptor beta chains sequenced from a single sample in a study of T-cell memory formation after mild COVID-19. TCRdb used MiXCR to reprocess the 5' RACE reads, holding one entry per CDR3 protein. Found here are under 300,000 distinct CDR3 sequences, about 17% of them singletons; the top ten hold more than 20%. The sample consisted of PBMCs or a T cell subset sorted from them (not recorded which). The receptor source for this set is a young man who had mild COVID-19 (a few samples of this study predate the infection). Cell type and time point are not known.

The V and J genes are TRBV5-1 and TRBJ2-1; D perhaps matches TRBD1 (5 bases). Germline loops: CDR1 SGHRS, CDR2 YFSETQ. The CDR3 sequence is 15 residues long. The V and J ends lost 1 base and 2 bases respectively, with 10 bases between them. The CDR3 DNA is TGCGCCAGCAGCTTGTTGTCAGGGCCCTACAATGAGCAGTTCTTC. The encoded protein is CASSLLSGPYNEQFF.

The chain uses TRBV24-1 and TRBJ2-5; possibly TRBD2 for D (5 bases). The length of the CDR3 is 15 residues. Germline values: CDR1 KGHDR, CDR2 SFDVKD. The V gene lost 1 base and the J gene lost 3 bases, with 11 bases spanning the gap. The CDR3 protein is CATSDFEGTKETQYF. CDR3 DNA sequence: TGTGCCACCAGTGATTTCGAGGGAACAAAAGAGACCCAGTACTTC.

The V call is TRBV7-8, the J call TRBJ2-5; no clear D gene. This CDR3 region has 13 residues. Germline values: CDR1 SGHVS, CDR2 FQNEAQ. The V end lost 5 bases, the J end lost 5 bases, and 12 bases lay between the germline ends. CDR3 in DNA: TGTGCCAGCAGCCCAATTGAAGTGGAGACCCAGTACTTC. Its protein is CASSPIEVETQYF. Supplemented by reference TRBV7-8 and TRBJ2-5, the full variable domain reads GAGVSQSPRYKVAKRGQDVALRCDPISGHVSLFWYQQALGQGPEFLTYFQNEAQLDKSGLPSDRFFAERPEGSVSTLKIQRTQQEDSAVYLCASSPIEVETQYFGPGTRLLVL.

V is TRBV7-2 and J is TRBJ2-5, with 9 bases aligning to TRBD2. The ends lost 2 bases at V and 5 bases at J; junction bases unmatched: 9. The CDR3 runs to 16 residues. The germline V gene encodes CDR1 SGHTA and CDR2 FQGNSA. CDR3 amino acids: CASSLTQAGGRETQYF. In nucleotides, the CDR3 is TGTGCCAGCAGCTTAACGCAAGCGGGGGGCCGGGAGACCCAGTACTTC.

This chain links TRBV4-2 with TRBJ2-5, with D maybe TRBD1 (6 bases). The CDR3 sequence is 13 residues long. The germline V gene has CDR1 LGHNA and CDR2 YNFKEQ. V lost 3 bases, J lost 5 bases, and 10 bases lay in between. The CDR3 sequence is CASSQVTGETQYF. The DNA for the CDR3 is TGTGCCAGCAGCCAGGTCACAGGGGAGACCCAGTACTTC.

This clonotype occurred a few times. This chain joins TRBV5-1 and TRBJ1-2; D unresolved. CDR1 and CDR2 from the germline V gene are SGHRS and YFSETQ. The CDR3 sequence is 14 residues long. Trimming stripped 0 bases from V and 6 bases from J, with 12 bases between. The CDR3 spells CASSLGPQSDGYTF. CDR3 nucleotide sequence: TGCGCCAGCAGCTTGGGGCCCCAGAGTGATGGCTACACCTTC.

This clonotype occurred a few times. The genes are TRBV27 and TRBJ2-5, with 12 bases aligning to TRBD1. V lost 5 bases to trimming and J lost 5 bases; unmatched junction nucleotides: 9. This CDR3 contains 16 residues. CDR1 and CDR2 (germline): MNHEY, SMNVEV (reference sequence). This CDR3 reads CASSNRDRGRWETQYF. The CDR3 bases are TGTGCCAGCAGTAACAGGGACAGGGGGCGCTGGGAGACCCAGTACTTC.

V is TRBV28 and J is TRBJ1-6, with unresolved D. This CDR3 contains 18 residues. Trimming shortened V by 6 bases and J by 1 base, and 19 bases separated the two germline ends. Looked up from germline, CDR1 is MDHEN and CDR2 is SYDVKM. CDR3 DNA: TGTGCCAGCAGCATTCCCGCGGTCTCTCGATCCTATAATTCACCCCTCCACTTT. Protein sequence: CASSIPAVSRSYNSPLHF.

This clonotype was observed a few times. V usage is TRBV7-4 and J usage is TRBJ2-1; tentative D call: TRBD1 (5 bases). The CDR3 is made up of 15 amino acids. Trimming removed 3 bases at V and 1 base at J, with 10 bases between. Germline V gene sequence: CDR1 SGHVT, CDR2 SQSDAQ. CDR3 sequence: CASSLGPGSYNEQFF. The CDR3 region has the DNA TGTGCCAGCAGCTTGGGGCCCGGGTCCTACAATGAGCAGTTCTTC. Complete variable domain (other parts from reference TRBV7-4 and TRBJ2-1): GAGVSQSPRYKVAKRGRDVALRCDSISGHVTLYWYRQTLGQGSEVLTYSQSDAQRDKSGRPSGRFSAERPERSVSTLKIQRTEQGDSAVYLCASSLGPGSYNEQFFGPGTRLTVL.

This clonotype was found a few times. The chain carries TRBV20-1 and TRBJ2-1; TRBD2 matches 8 bases. The CDR3 is made up of 13 amino acids. CDR1 DFQATT and CDR2 SNEGSKA come from the germline V gene (reference sequence). The trim removed 4 bases at V and 6 bases at J, leaving 5 bases unmatched. CDR3 sequence reads: CSAKAGVFNEQFF. The CDR3, as DNA: TGCAGTGCTAAAGCGGGGGTGTTCAATGAGCAGTTCTTC.

The chain combines TRBV4-1 with TRBJ1-1; TRBD1 aligns across 7 bases. The V and J ends lost 5 bases and 6 bases, in that order; junction bases with no gene match: 9. Germline CDR1 MGHRA, CDR2 YSYEKL. There are 14 residues in the CDR3. The CDR3 reads CASSVRTGPPEAFF. The CDR3 DNA reads as TGCGCCAGCAGCGTTCGGACAGGCCCGCCTGAAGCTTTCTTT.

This clonotype was seen a few times. The genes are TRBV4-1 and TRBJ2-7; 8 bases match TRBD2. This CDR3 is built from 14 residues. V lost 4 bases to trimming and J lost 8 bases; unmatched junction nucleotides: 10. CDR1 and CDR2 (germline): MGHRA, YSYEKL. CDR3 sequence (DNA): TGCGCCAGCAGCCGCTTGGGACTAGAGATAAAGCAGTACTTC. Protein sequence: CASSRLGLEIKQYF.

The J gene is TRBJ1-2, the V gene TRBV7-9, with D uncertain. Germline V lookup: CDR1 SEHNR, CDR2 FQNEAQ (reference sequence). With 4 bases removed from V and 0 bases from J, the gap between germline ends came to 18 bases. CDR3 size: 17 residues. The CDR3 sequence is CASSSDRAMYTNYGYTF. CDR3 bases: TGTGCCAGCAGCTCTGACCGGGCGATGTACACTAACTATGGCTACACCTTC.

The V and J genes are TRBV20-1 and TRBJ1-1, with D uncertain. Deletions cut 6 bases from V and 3 bases from J, with 11 bases between. The CDR3 totals 12 residues. Germline V gives CDR1 DFQATT, CDR2 SNEGSKA (reference sequence). The CDR3 bases are TGCAGTGCCTCCCCCAGAGACACTGAAGCTTTCTTT. It yields the protein CSASPRDTEAFF.

This clonotype was counted many times. The V gene is TRBV29-1, the J gene TRBJ2-3; D is perhaps TRBD2 (5 bases). Trimming stripped 3 bases from V and 0 bases from J, with 10 bases between. Per the germline V gene, CDR1 is SQVTM and CDR2 is ANQGSEA. CDR3 length: 14 amino acids. CDR3 loop: CSVERVPSTDTQYF. CDR3 coding DNA: TGCAGCGTTGAGAGGGTGCCGAGCACAGATACGCAGTATTTT.

This clonotype has just a few counts. CDR3 sequence reads: CASGPTSYNEQFF. CDR3 sequence (DNA): TGCGCCAGCGGACCCACTAGCTACAATGAGCAGTTCTTC. The rearrangement links TRBV5-1 to TRBJ2-1; D perhaps matches TRBD2 (5 bases). The CDR3 is 13 residues long. V shed 7 bases and J shed 3 bases, with 11 bases lying between them. Germline-derived CDR1 and CDR2 are SGHRS and YFSETQ.

The chain has TRBV7-2 and TRBJ2-7; the match to TRBD1 covers 10 bases. V was clipped by 4 bases and J by 9 bases; unmatched bases: 6. The CDR3 is 13 residues long. Germline assignment: CDR1 SGHTA and CDR2 FQGNSA. CDR3 DNA: TGTGCCAGCAGCTCCGGGACAGGGGTTTGGCAGTACTTC. Protein: CASSSGTGVWQYF.

V and J are TRBV5-1 and TRBJ2-3; the D gene is possibly TRBD2 (7 bases). The germline V gene has CDR1 SGHRS and CDR2 YFSETQ. This CDR3 has 16 residues. The V and J ends lost 1 base and 2 bases respectively, with 14 bases between them. For the CDR3, the DNA is TGCGCCAGCAGCTTGCCGGCCCGGGGGGCCACAGATACGCAGTATTTT. It translates to CASSLPARGATDTQYF.

As DNA, the CDR3 is TGTGCCAGCAGCGTAGGGGTCATTAACTATGGCTACACCTTC. Encoded protein: CASSVGVINYGYTF. The rearrangement uses TRBV9 and TRBJ1-2; D remains ambiguous. Deletions cut 0 bases from V and 1 base from J, with 7 bases between. The CDR3 extends over 14 amino acids. Germline CDR1 SGDLS, CDR2 YYNGEE.

This sequence joins TRBV6-5 and TRBJ2-7, with 9 bases fitting TRBD1. The CDR3 length is 15 residues. Germline loops: CDR1 MNHEY, CDR2 SVGAGI. V gave up 0 bases and J gave up 2 bases; unmatched junction bases: 2. The CDR3 here is CASSYSGTGTYEQYF. In nucleotides, the CDR3 is TGTGCCAGCAGTTACTCAGGGACAGGGACCTACGAGCAGTACTTC.